The 5 T cell receptor beta chains listed next were all sequenced from one sample in a study of shared clonotypes between healthy human individuals. Produced via immunoSEQ multiplex PCR; TCRdb's table is partial and in-frame only. Here the sample spans around 480,000 clones, over 60% being singletons. Sequencing used PBMCs. The receptors were gathered from a woman aged 40 to 49 in good health. Some clones in this sample may be carry-over from other donors' samples.

CDR3 DNA sequence: TGTGCCAGCAGTGGTACAGCGTATAGCAATCAGCCCCAGCATTTT. Translation gives CASSGTAYSNQPQHF. The chain carries TRBV28 and TRBJ1-5; D gene uncertain. Germline loops: CDR1 MDHEN, CDR2 SYDVKM. V shed 5 bases and J shed 0 bases, with 11 bases lying between them. CDR3 length: 15 residues. Using reference TRBV28 and TRBJ1-5 for the parts outside the CDR3, the full variable domain is DVKVTQSSRYLVKRTGEKVFLECVQDMDHENMFWYRQDPGLGLRLIYFSYDVKMKEKGDIPEGYSVSREKKERFSLILESASTNQTSMYLCASSGTAYSNQPQHFGDGTRLSIL.

This clone was detected a few times. The V and J genes are TRBV15 and TRBJ1-5, with TRBD1 as a possible D gene (6 bases). The length of the CDR3 is 16 residues. Trimming left V 3 bases short and J 0 bases short, with 12 bases between. The V gene's germline CDR1 is LNHNV and CDR2 YYDKDF (reference sequence). The CDR3 bases are TGTGCCACCAGCAGGGGGGACACCGATAGCAATCAGCCCCAGCATTTT. Translation gives CATSRGDTDSNQPQHF.

CDR3 in DNA: TGTGCCAGCAGTGTGGCTAGCGGGAGAGGGGAGACCCAGTACTTC. Its translation is CASSVASGRGETQYF. The rearrangement uses TRBV2 and TRBJ2-5; TRBD2 matches at 10 bases. The CDR3 loop spans 15 amino acids. Germline trimming cut 4 bases from V and 5 bases from J; bases unmatched to any gene: 7. From germline, CDR1 is SNHLY and CDR2 FYNNEI.

The chain is built from TRBV5-1 and TRBJ2-3; D uncertain. Trimming removed 4 bases at V and 6 bases at J, with 9 bases between. The CDR3 is 12 residues long. Germline-derived CDR1 and CDR2 are SGHRS and YFSETQ. CDR3 coding DNA: TGCGCCAGCAGCCAAACTATGGATACGCAGTATTTT. Residues: CASSQTMDTQYF.

In the case of this clone: Other DNA sequences in the same sample also yield this CDR3. This rearrangement joins TRBV6-5 to TRBJ2-7; TRBD2 matches 7 bases. Looked up from germline, CDR1 is MNHEY and CDR2 is SVGAGI. The trim removed 5 bases at V and 0 bases at J, leaving 7 bases unmatched. The CDR3 is made up of 15 amino acids. CDR3 region: CASSTPGGSSYEQYF. CDR3 coding DNA: TGTGCCAGCAGTACCCCCGGGGGGAGCTCCTACGAGCAGTACTTC.